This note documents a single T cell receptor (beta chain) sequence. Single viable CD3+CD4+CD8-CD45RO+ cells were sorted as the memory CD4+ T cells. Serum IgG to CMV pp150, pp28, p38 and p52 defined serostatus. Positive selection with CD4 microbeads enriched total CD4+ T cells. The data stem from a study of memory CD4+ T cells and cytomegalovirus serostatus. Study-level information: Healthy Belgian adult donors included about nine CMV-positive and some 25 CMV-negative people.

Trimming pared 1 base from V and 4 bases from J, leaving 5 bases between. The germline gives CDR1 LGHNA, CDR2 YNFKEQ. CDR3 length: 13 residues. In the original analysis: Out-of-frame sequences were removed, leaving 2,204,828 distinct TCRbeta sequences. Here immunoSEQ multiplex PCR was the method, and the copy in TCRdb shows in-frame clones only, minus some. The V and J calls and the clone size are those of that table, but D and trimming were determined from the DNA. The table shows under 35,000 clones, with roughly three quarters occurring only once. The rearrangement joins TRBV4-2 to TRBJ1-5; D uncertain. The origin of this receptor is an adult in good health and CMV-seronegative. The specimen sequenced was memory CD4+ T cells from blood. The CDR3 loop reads CASSQVGNQPQHF. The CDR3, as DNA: TGTGCCAGCAGCCAAGTGGGAAATCAGCCCCAGCATTTT.